This T cell receptor beta chain was found in a study of cytomegalovirus exposure and HLA in healthy donors. Study outcomes and limitations: As a later analysis showed, several of the most significant clusters appeared to be linked to common viral pathogens.

The PCR had 60 Vbeta and 13 Jbeta primers. Clones were sequenced by immunoSEQ multiplex PCR, and TCRdb holds only the in-frame ones, with some missing. The sample has about 110,000 clones, less than 85% seen once; the top ten hold 13%. Germline-derived CDR1 and CDR2 are SGHRS and YFSETQ. Trimming took 4 bases from V and 8 from J; bases not matched to a gene: 7. There are 14 residues in the CDR3. As concerns this clone: What it binds is unknown.

The rearrangement joins TRBV5-1 to TRBJ1-5; 9 bases match TRBD1. The sequencing sample was made of PBMCs. The origin of this receptor is a man aged 30 to 45 in good health and CMV-seropositive. The CDR3 DNA follows: TGCGCCAGCAGCCAAGGGACAGGGAAAGAGCCCCAGCATTTT. Translation gives CASSQGTGKEPQHF.